These 30 T cell receptor beta chains came from one sample sequenced in a study of shared clonotypes between healthy human individuals (dated by TCRdb to the early 2020s). Libraries were constructed by the immunoSEQ multiplex PCR assay. The table comes from immuneACCESS by way of TCRdb, which keeps in-frame sequences with V and J called. Part of the clones is missing from these tables; in studies checked, under half for an unresolved V gene and the rest for unknown reasons. For this sample the table gives fewer than 2.5 million clones, of which 80% to 95% were detected only once. The biggest ten clones account for around 0.4% of the sample. Sequenced: naive CD4+ T cells from PBMCs. Taken with the paper, the label for cell subset or site translates to: CD45RA+ positively selected. All receptors come from a man aged 18 to 30 in good health. Some clones in this sample may be carry-over from other donors' samples.

This chain joins TRBV6-5 and TRBJ2-1; possibly TRBD1 or TRBD2 for D (5 bases each). The V end lost 2 bases, the J end lost 9 bases, and 20 bases lay between the germline ends. This CDR3 is 16 amino acids long. From germline, CDR1 is MNHEY and CDR2 SVGAGI. CDR3 nucleotides: TGTGCCAGCAGTTACGGGGACGGAGCCGGGCATGCTGAGCAGTTCTTC. Translated: CASSYGDGAGHAEQFF.

In this sample, this clone turned up a few times. Other DNA sequences in the sample encode the same CDR3. This chain uses TRBV9 with TRBJ1-5, with unresolved D. Germline V gene data show CDR1 as SGDLS and CDR2 as YYNGEE. Between the trimmed V and J ends, which lost 0 bases and 4 bases, there was a span of 8 bases. The CDR3 consists of 14 residues. This chain's CDR3 is CASSVGGGNQPQHF. CDR3 nucleotide sequence: TGTGCCAGCAGCGTAGGGGGAGGGAATCAGCCCCAGCATTTT.

The chain recombines TRBV2 with TRBJ2-2; 8 positions match TRBD1. The CDR3 is made up of 15 amino acids. CDR1 is SNHLY and CDR2 is FYNNEI in the germline V gene. The V gene end was trimmed by 7 bases and the J gene end by 1 base; junction bases not matched to a gene: 5. The CDR3 sequence is CASTLDRVNTGELFF. The CDR3 DNA sequence: TGTGCCAGCACCCTGGACAGGGTGAACACCGGGGAGCTGTTTTTT.

The chain recombines TRBV15 with TRBJ2-7; TRBD1 agrees at 8 bases. CDR1 LNHNV and CDR2 YYDKDF come from the germline V gene (reference sequence). The CDR3 contains 16 residues. V was clipped by 3 bases and J by 3 bases; unmatched bases: 10. The CDR3 nucleotides are TGTGCCACCAGCAGCGGGACAGGAAGAGGTTACTACGAGCAGTACTTC. This gives the protein CATSSGTGRGYYEQYF.

The chain links TRBV6-5 to TRBJ1-1; tentative D call: TRBD1 (5 bases). From germline, CDR1 is MNHEY and CDR2 SVGAGI. CDR3 size: 12 residues. Deletions cut 8 bases from V and 5 bases from J, with 12 bases between. The CDR3 loop reads CASGAGRTEAFF. The DNA for the CDR3 is TGTGCCAGCGGGGCAGGGAGAACTGAAGCTTTCTTT.

CDR3 sequence: CATMGGQGMYNEQFF. The CDR3 DNA follows: TGTGCCACCATGGGGGGACAGGGGATGTACAATGAGCAGTTCTTC. The gene calls are TRBV28 and TRBJ2-1, with 10 bases lining up with TRBD1. J gave up 4 bases and V 10 bases, and 10 bases lay outside the gene matches. CDR3 length: 15 amino acids. Germline lookup yields CDR1 MDHEN and CDR2 SYDVKM.

The gene calls are TRBV6-6 and TRBJ2-7; 7 nucleotides agree with TRBD2. Looked up from germline, CDR1 is MNHNY and CDR2 is SVGAGI (reference sequence). With V trimmed by 7 bases and J by 3 bases, 6 bases remained unmatched. This CDR3 is 13 amino acids long. The CDR3 region has the DNA TGTGCCAGCACCTGGCGGGAGCACTACGAGCAGTACTTC. It encodes CASTWREHYEQYF.

For the CDR3, the DNA is TGCGCCAGCAGTGAAAACCGGACAGGGGGCGAAGTGAATGAGCAGTTCTTC. Translating it yields CASSENRTGGEVNEQFF. The chain recombines TRBV23-1 with TRBJ2-1, with TRBD1 matching 11 bases. TRBV23-1 is sorted into the ORF group, with uncertain function. This CDR3 is 17 amino acids long. After removal of 5 bases from V and 7 bases from J, the junction contained 13 bases not matched to a gene.

A note on this clone: Other DNA sequences in this sample translate to the same CDR3. The V gene is TRBV28, the J gene TRBJ2-3; no clear D gene. CDR3 length: 12 residues. Per germline, CDR1 MDHEN and CDR2 SYDVKM. Trimming took 3 bases from V and 6 from J, leaving 7 bases between them. CDR3 in amino acids: CASSLRKDTQYF. Here the CDR3 DNA reads TGTGCCAGCAGTTTGCGGAAGGATACGCAGTATTTT.

The chain recombines TRBV27 with TRBJ1-2; D gene ambiguous. The length of the CDR3 is 12 residues. Trimming cost V 7 bases and J 7 bases, with 13 bases left between them. CDR1 MNHEY and CDR2 SMNVEV come from the germline V gene (reference sequence). CDR3 residues: CASTSSGFGYTF. CDR3 nucleotides: TGTGCCAGCACCTCAAGTGGCTTTGGCTACACCTTC.

The gene calls are TRBV28 and TRBJ2-7, with 8 bases fitting TRBD1. The CDR3 is made up of 15 amino acids. Germline lookup yields CDR1 MDHEN and CDR2 SYDVKM. V was pared by 4 bases and J by 2 bases, with 7 bases of the junction left unmatched. The DNA for the CDR3 is TGTGCCAGCAGTTCCCAGGGGGCGCCGGCCTACGAGCAGTACTTC. Protein sequence: CASSSQGAPAYEQYF.

This sequence joins TRBV19 and TRBJ1-2, with TRBD1 as a possible D gene (6 bases). CDR3 length: 15 residues. V gave up 4 bases and J gave up 4 bases, with 16 bases separating them. CDR1 is LNHDA, CDR2 SQIVND, per germline (reference sequence). The chain's CDR3 is CASSTRTAPSYGYTF. The CDR3 coding sequence is TGTGCCAGTAGTACCAGGACAGCCCCATCCTATGGCTACACCTTC.

The chain couples TRBV6-5 to TRBJ2-2; D uncertain. V was pared by 6 bases and J by 3 bases, with 5 bases between. The CDR3 runs to 12 residues. Germline CDR1 MNHEY, CDR2 SVGAGI. This CDR3 reads CASRYDTGELFF. The CDR3 DNA sequence: TGTGCCAGCAGATACGACACCGGGGAGCTGTTTTTT.

The V call is TRBV5-1, the J call TRBJ2-5; tentatively, D is TRBD2 (6 bases). Germline values: CDR1 SGHRS, CDR2 YFSETQ. The CDR3 extends over 14 amino acids. The ends were cut back, 0 bases at V and 4 bases at J, with 10 bases in the middle. CDR3: CASSLAFGRETQYF. CDR3 sequence (DNA): TGCGCCAGCAGCTTGGCCTTCGGGAGAGAGACCCAGTACTTC.

The rearrangement uses TRBV29-1 and TRBJ2-1; D perhaps matches TRBD1 (6 bases). Between the trimmed V and J ends, which lost 4 bases and 7 bases, there was a span of 14 bases. This CDR3 has 13 residues. Germline CDR1 reads SQVTM; CDR2 reads ANQGSEA. The CDR3 DNA sequence: TGCAGCGTTGCCGGGACACTTAGGAATGAGCAGTTCTTC. Its translation: CSVAGTLRNEQFF.

Points on this clone: One junction end disagrees with the germline gene, perhaps due to a read error. In DNA form, the CDR3 reads TGTGCCAGCAGCTTAGGACGTAACGAGCAGCACTTC. Protein product: CASSLGRNEQHF. The gene calls are TRBV11-3 and TRBJ2-7; the D is unclear. CDR1 and CDR2 (germline): SGHNT, YENEEA. This CDR3 has 12 amino acids.

This clone was seen just once. The same CDR3 also results from other DNA sequences found in this sample. V usage is TRBV5-1 and J usage is TRBJ1-2; no clear D gene. V lost 0 bases to trimming and J lost 5 bases, with 11 bases between them. The CDR3 extends over 14 amino acids. Germline CDR1 is SGHRS and CDR2 is YFSETQ. CDR3 protein: CASSLDPGGYGYTF. In DNA form, the CDR3 reads TGCGCCAGCAGCTTGGATCCGGGTGGGTATGGCTACACCTTC.

The rearrangement uses TRBV18 and TRBJ2-5; 9 nucleotides line up with TRBD1. The CDR3 extends over 15 amino acids. Germline V gene lookup returns CDR1 KGHSH and CDR2 LQKENI. V shed 6 bases, J shed 5 bases, and the junction held 10 bases outside the gene matches. As DNA, the CDR3 is TGTGCCAGCTCCCCCAACAGGGGGCCCGGGGAGACCCAGTACTTC. It specifies CASSPNRGPGETQYF.

V is TRBV28 and J is TRBJ1-5; D ambiguous. CDR3 length: 16 residues. V lost 2 bases and J 3 bases, leaving 14 bases between the germline ends. Germline lookup yields CDR1 MDHEN and CDR2 SYDVKM. CDR3 bases: TGTGCCAGCAGTTTACCCCGAAACTTGTTCAATCAGCCCCAGCATTTT. Translated: CASSLPRNLFNQPQHF.

The chain carries TRBV15 and TRBJ2-7, with 7 bases aligning to TRBD2. The germline CDR1 and CDR2 sequences are LNHNV and YYDKDF (reference sequence). This CDR3 spans 14 amino acids. V trimming: 7 bases; J trimming: 6 bases; junction bases outside the gene matches: 12. The CDR3: CATTPGRGIGEQYF. CDR3 sequence (DNA): TGTGCCACCACCCCTGGGAGGGGCATTGGCGAGCAGTACTTC.

The rearrangement uses TRBV6-1 and TRBJ2-7; D perhaps matches TRBD1 (5 bases). The CDR3 contains 14 residues. Trimming cost V 10 bases and J 2 bases, with 18 bases left between them. Germline-derived CDR1 and CDR2 are MNHNS and SASEGT. CDR3 bases: TGTGCCACCCGTGGAAGTATGGGGCCCTACGAGCAGTACTTC. Translation: CATRGSMGPYEQYF.

The genes are TRBV9 and TRBJ2-6, with 8 nucleotides matching TRBD2. J was trimmed by 1 base and V by 0 bases; bases with no gene match: 9. Per the germline V gene, CDR1 is SGDLS and CDR2 is YYNGEE. CDR3 size: 19 residues. This CDR3 reads CASSVALAGPSSGANVLTF. In DNA form, the CDR3 reads TGTGCCAGCAGCGTAGCTCTAGCGGGCCCGTCATCTGGGGCCAACGTCCTGACTTTC.

CDR3 amino acids: CASSPDIAAGGTGELFF. The CDR3 nucleotides read TGTGCCAGCTCACCGGATATTGCAGCGGGAGGCACCGGGGAGCTGTTTTTT. The chain combines TRBV18 with TRBJ2-2; 9 bases map to TRBD2. This CDR3 contains 17 residues. The V segment lost 3 bases and the J segment 4 bases; nucleotides outside the gene matches: 9. Germline CDR1 reads KGHSH; CDR2 reads LQKENI. The whole variable domain, filled in from reference TRBV18 and TRBJ2-2, reads NAGVMQNPRHLVRRRGQEARLRCSPMKGHSHVYWYRQLPEEGLKFMVYLQKENIIDESGMPKERFSAEFPKEGPSILRIQQVVRGDSAAYFCASSPDIAAGGTGELFFGEGSRLTVL.

The rearrangement links TRBV18 to TRBJ2-7, with 11 bases identical to TRBD1. Trimming took 4 bases from V and 5 from J; bases not matched to a gene: 1. Germline values: CDR1 KGHSH, CDR2 LQKENI. The CDR3 loop spans 13 amino acids. CDR3 in amino acids: CASSLGQGDEQYF. DNA for the CDR3: TGTGCCAGCTCACTGGGACAGGGGGACGAGCAGTACTTC.

The chain recombines TRBV13 with TRBJ2-1; D is undetermined. Germline loops: CDR1 PRHDT, CDR2 FYEKMQ (reference sequence). Trimming left V 5 bases short and J 10 bases short, with 12 bases between. CDR3 length equals 12 residues. CDR3 sequence (DNA): TGTGCCAGCAGCAATGAGTTAGGGGAGCAGTTCTTC. This encodes CASSNELGEQFF.

This chain links TRBV6-6 with TRBJ2-1, with D possibly matching TRBD1 (6 bases). The germline V and J ends were trimmed by 6 bases and 4 bases, with 10 bases remaining between them. The germline V gene encodes CDR1 MNHNY and CDR2 SVGAGI (reference sequence). The CDR3 loop spans 13 amino acids. This chain's CDR3 is CASRDRTYNEQFF. In nucleotides, the CDR3 is TGTGCCAGCAGGGACAGAACTTACAATGAGCAGTTCTTC.

The rearrangement links TRBV15 to TRBJ2-2; D remains ambiguous. The CDR3 covers 16 residues. CDR1 is LNHNV and CDR2 is YYDKDF in the germline V gene (reference sequence). Deletions cut 2 bases from V and 3 bases from J, with 13 bases between. The CDR3 sequence is CATSRTKVVYTGELFF. Written as DNA, the CDR3 is TGTGCCACCAGCAGAACTAAGGTGGTTTACACCGGGGAGCTGTTTTTT.

In its sample, this clone was seen once. The genes are TRBV19 and TRBJ2-4, with D tentatively TRBD1 (6 bases). CDR3 length equals 16 residues. CDR1 and CDR2 from the germline V gene are LNHDA and SQIVND (reference sequence). Trimming removed 5 bases from V and 0 bases from J, with 14 bases in between. This chain's CDR3 is CASSPGPGVAKNIQYF. The CDR3 DNA sequence: TGTGCCAGTAGTCCGGGCCCAGGGGTAGCCAAAAACATTCAGTACTTC.

The chain uses TRBV30 and TRBJ1-5; the match to TRBD1 covers 9 bases. V lost 3 bases to trimming and J lost 6 bases; unmatched junction nucleotides: 9. The CDR3 has 15 amino acids. CDR1 and CDR2 (germline): GTSNPN, SVGIG (reference sequence). The CDR3 region has the DNA TGTGCCTGGAGGCCGAGGGACAGGGCTGGTCAGCCCCAGCATTTT. Translated, it gives CAWRPRDRAGQPQHF.

This chain uses TRBV11-2 with TRBJ2-7, with D perhaps matching TRBD1 (5 bases). V was pared by 4 bases and J by 2 bases, with 12 bases between. The CDR3 has 14 residues. Germline CDR1 SGHAT, CDR2 FQNNGV. In DNA, the CDR3 is TGTGCCAGCAGCTCTAGACAGAAGCCCTACGAGCAGTACTTC. It is translated as CASSSRQKPYEQYF.